This is a list of T cell receptor beta chains from one sample in a study of blood T cell repertoires in COVID-19. The protocol was immunoSEQ multiplex PCR, while the TCRdb copy is restricted to in-frame clones and leaves out a portion. Among fewer than 350,000 clones, roughly 85% were seen once, and the ten largest hold under 3%. The sequenced sample was PBMCs or T cells enriched from blood (not recorded which). The receptors here all came from a woman in her 50s who had recovered from COVID-19. CDR3s include the opening cysteine and the closing phenylalanine or tryptophan. A D gene is named only where the DNA matches it firmly. Clone size is stated in some rows and not others, as once, few, many or a class when expanded.

j_call v_call d_call clone_size cdr3_aa cdr3_nt
TRBJ1-5 TRBV28 TRBD1 . CASSRDRGYQPQHF TGTGCCAGCAGCCGGGACAGGGGGTATCAGCCCCAGCATTTT
TRBJ2-7 TRBV24-1 . . CATSDGKDSEQYF TGTGCCACCAGTGATGGGAAGGACAGCGAGCAGTACTTC
TRBJ1-1 TRBV9 TRBD1 . CASSVDEQGAGAFF TGTGCCAGCAGCGTCGACGAACAGGGGGCGGGGGCTTTCTTT
TRBJ2-3 TRBV15 TRBD2 . CATSRDSGATDTQYF TGTGCCACCAGCAGAGATAGCGGGGCCACAGATACGCAGTATTTT
TRBJ2-5 TRBV19 TRBD1 . CASSSGQGETQYF TGTGCCAGTAGTTCAGGACAGGGGGAGACCCAGTACTTC
TRBJ1-2 TRBV6-5 TRBD1 . CASRNTGGAFYGYTF TGTGCCAGCAGGAATACAGGGGGCGCTTTCTATGGCTACACCTTC
TRBJ1-5 TRBV3-1/TRBV3-2 . . CASSQGQSYSNQPQHF TGTGCCAGCAGCCAAGGACAGTCATATAGCAATCAGCCCCAGCATTTT
TRBJ1-2 TRBV7-9 . . CASMRENYGYTF TGTGCCAGCATGAGAGAAAACTATGGCTACACCTTC
TRBJ2-7 TRBV11-2 . . CASSLQFSSYEQYF TGTGCCAGCAGCTTACAATTTTCCTCCTACGAGCAGTACTTC
TRBJ1-6 TRBV9 TRBD1 few CASSAGTAVSSPLHF TGTGCCAGCAGCGCCGGGACAGCGGTTAGTTCACCCCTCCACTTT
TRBJ1-2 TRBV27 TRBD1 . CASRYQQGALGYTF TGTGCCAGCAGGTATCAACAGGGGGCGCTTGGCTACACCTTC
TRBJ1-1 TRBV28 . . CASSLIRGGINTEAFF TGTGCCAGCAGTTTAATTCGGGGAGGGATAAACACTGAAGCTTTCTTT
TRBJ1-2 TRBV5-6 . . CASSPSTGSREYGYTF TGTGCCAGCAGCCCAAGTACAGGGTCTAGGGAGTATGGCTACACCTTC
TRBJ2-3 TRBV19 TRBD1 . CASRATGVTDTQYF TGTGCCAGTAGGGCGACAGGGGTTACAGATACGCAGTATTTT
TRBJ2-3 TRBV9 . . CASSVATGSDTQYF TGTGCCAGCAGCGTAGCTACCGGGTCCGATACGCAGTATTTT
TRBJ2-3 TRBV7-8 TRBD2 . CASSLGLAWISDTQYF TGTGCCAGCAGTTTAGGACTAGCTTGGATCTCAGATACGCAGTATTTT
TRBJ1-1 TRBV18 . . CASSPRWDMGDGAFF TGTGCCAGCTCACCTCGATGGGACATGGGGGATGGAGCTTTCTTT
TRBJ2-7 TRBV18 TRBD2 . CASSPPGTKFYEQYF TGTGCCAGCTCACCACCAGGGACTAAATTCTACGAGCAGTACTTC
TRBJ2-7 TRBV6-4 TRBD2 . CASSAREGYEQYF TGTGCCAGCAGTGCTCGGGAGGGGTACGAGCAGTACTTC
TRBJ2-3 TRBV5-1 TRBD2 . CASKRVVAGNTDTQYF TGCGCCAGCAAAAGGGTGGTAGCGGGAAACACAGATACGCAGTATTTT
TRBJ1-5 TRBV19 TRBD1 . CASSIAGQGRNQPQHF TGTGCCAGTAGTATCGCCGGACAGGGGCGCAATCAGCCCCAGCATTTT
TRBJ2-7 TRBV30 TRBD2 . CACGGDFAYEQYF TGTGCCTGTGGGGGGGATTTTGCCTACGAGCAGTACTTC
TRBJ2-3 TRBV7-2 . . CASSFVVGGTDTQYF TGTGCCAGCAGCTTTGTGGTGGGGGGTACAGATACGCAGTATTTT
TRBJ1-5 TRBV5-8 TRBD1 once CASSRGTDQPQHF TGTGCCAGCAGCCGCGGGACAGACCAGCCCCAGCATTTT
TRBJ2-2 TRBV2 . . CASRSLGSGGELFF TGTGCCAGCAGATCTCTCGGGAGTGGCGGGGAGCTGTTTTTT
TRBJ2-7 TRBV7-6 . . CASSTQGRAYEQYF TGTGCCAGCAGCACGCAGGGGCGGGCCTACGAGCAGTACTTC
TRBJ2-1 TRBV5-1 . once CASSSGVGEEFF TGCGCCAGCAGCTCAGGGGTTGGTGAGGAGTTCTTC
TRBJ1-6 TRBV7-2 TRBD1 . CASSLVEGALSPLHF TGTGCCAGCAGCTTAGTGGAGGGGGCGCTTTCACCCCTCCACTTT
TRBJ2-5 TRBV4-2 TRBD2 . CASSPGRGPGETQYF TGTGCCAGCAGCCCAGGGAGGGGCCCTGGGGAGACCCAGTACTTC
TRBJ2-7 TRBV4-2 . . CASSQDWTDYEQYF TGTGCCAGCAGCCAAGATTGGACAGATTACGAGCAGTACTTC
TRBJ2-2 TRBV5-1 TRBD2 . CASSAGLAGARGELFF TGCGCCAGCAGCGCGGGACTAGCGGGAGCTCGCGGGGAGCTGTTTTTT
TRBJ1-1 TRBV5-1 . . CASSLDPGTEAFF TGCGCCAGCAGCTTGGACCCGGGGACTGAAGCTTTCTTT
TRBJ2-7 TRBV30 TRBD1 . CAWSGDRGRYEQYF TGTGCCTGGAGTGGGGACAGGGGGCGATACGAGCAGTACTTC
TRBJ1-1 TRBV4-2 . few CASSQDIRTPSF TGTGCCAGCAGCCAAGATATCCGGACACCCTCCTTT
TRBJ2-7 TRBV7-6 . . CASSLQGNWGSYEQYF TGTGCCAGCAGCTTACAGGGCAACTGGGGCTCCTACGAGCAGTACTTC
TRBJ2-3 TRBV30 . . CACRGWGTDTQYF TGTGCCTGTCGGGGATGGGGCACAGATACGCAGTATTTT
TRBJ2-2 TRBV27 . few CASSRVTANTGELFF TGTGCCAGCAGTCGCGTGACTGCTAACACCGGGGAGCTGTTTTTT
TRBJ2-2 TRBV19 TRBD2 . CAILGLAGGLANTGELFF TGTGCCATCCTTGGACTAGCGGGGGGTCTGGCGAACACCGGGGAGCTGTTTTTT
TRBJ1-2 TRBV30 TRBD1 . CAWSDGQGSGGYTF TGTGCCTGGAGTGACGGACAGGGTTCTGGCGGCTACACCTTC
TRBJ1-5 TRBV19 . few CASSIYVSSNQPQHF TGTGCCAGTAGTATCTACGTAAGTAGCAATCAGCCCCAGCATTTT
TRBJ2-6 TRBV5-1 . . CASAQSSGANVLTF TGCGCCAGCGCACAGAGCTCTGGGGCCAACGTCCTGACTTTC
TRBJ2-7 TRBV5-4 TRBD2 . CASSLVSDSGGEQYF TGTGCCAGCAGCTTGGTCTCGGACTCGGGAGGGGAGCAGTACTTC
TRBJ2-3 TRBV6-1 TRBD2 few CASSELAGGLDTQYF TGTGCCAGCAGTGAATTAGCGGGGGGGTTAGATACGCAGTATTTT
TRBJ2-5 TRBV6-8 . . CASSYLRGLQETQYF TGTGCCAGCAGTTATCTCCGGGGATTACAAGAGACCCAGTACTTC
TRBJ1-5 TRBV2 TRBD1 few CASVWDRHSNQPQHF TGTGCCAGCGTTTGGGACAGACATAGCAATCAGCCCCAGCATTTT
TRBJ1-5 TRBV5-1 . . CASSLGDLPNQPQHF TGCGCCAGCAGCTTGGGGGACTTACCCAATCAGCCCCAGCATTTT
TRBJ2-2 TRBV4-3 TRBD2 . CASSQQPSGRNTGELFF TGCGCCAGCAGCCAGCAACCTAGCGGGAGGAACACCGGGGAGCTGTTTTTT
TRBJ1-2 TRBV5-3 . once CARSLAPGDDYGYTF TGTGCCAGAAGCTTGGCCCCGGGGGACGACTATGGCTACACCTTC
TRBJ2-2 TRBV29-1 . many CSVEVSPGVGNTGELFF TGCAGCGTTGAAGTCAGCCCCGGGGTAGGGAACACCGGGGAGCTGTTTTTT
TRBJ1-1 TRBV5-1 . . CASCPGGAGDTEAFF TGCGCCAGCTGTCCGGGGGGCGCGGGGGACACTGAAGCTTTCTTT
TRBJ2-3 TRBV7-2 TRBD2 . CASGAYLAGANTQYF TGTGCCAGTGGAGCCTACCTAGCGGGAGCGAATACGCAGTATTTT
TRBJ2-3 TRBV11-2 . . CASSFASLGTDTQYF TGTGCCAGCAGCTTCGCTAGTTTGGGTACAGATACGCAGTATTTT